A selection of T cell receptor beta chains follows, all from one sample in a study of blood T cell repertoires in COVID-19. Using immunoSEQ multiplex PCR, the repertoire was profiled, and TCRdb retains in-frame clones only, with some absent. The data show over 150,000 clones, more than 75% seen once. The sample comprised peripheral blood. All receptors derive from a man in his forties with active or convalescent COVID-19. Each CDR3 is given with its conserved first and last residue. The D gene is left open where the match is weak. Only part of the rows carry a size: once, few, many, or a class if the clone is expanded.

d_gene,len,j_gene,v_gene,abundance,CDR3nt,CDR3aa
.,11,TRBJ2-5,TRBV4-2,.,TGTGCCAGCAGCCAGGAGAGGACCCAGTACTTC,CASSQERTQYF
.,13,TRBJ1-2,TRBV3-1/TRBV3-2,.,TGTGCCAGCAGCGACCGACAGGTCTATGGCTACACCTTC,CASSDRQVYGYTF
TRBD1,15,TRBJ1-6,TRBV30,.,TGTGCCTGGACAGATTCCGGGACAGCGTCTTCACCCCTCCACTTT,CAWTDSGTASSPLHF
TRBD1,13,TRBJ1-2,TRBV28,.,TGTGCCAATCGAGCAGGGGGATCTAATGGCTACACCTTC,CANRAGGSNGYTF
.,16,TRBJ1-3,TRBV10-3,once,TGTGCCATCAGTGAGGCGGGAGCGGCTAACGGAAACACCATATATTTT,CAISEAGAANGNTIYF
TRBD1,16,TRBJ2-7,TRBV7-9,.,TGTGCCAGCAGCCCGCCCCGACAGGGCTTTTCCTACGAGCAGTACTTC,CASSPPRQGFSYEQYF
.,15,TRBJ1-4,TRBV23-1,.,TGCGCCAGCAGTCGTAAGGAAGGGGGTAATGAAAAACTGTTTTTT,CASSRKEGGNEKLFF
TRBD1,14,TRBJ1-2,TRBV3-1/TRBV3-2,.,TGTGCCAGCAGCCGCGGGACAGGGATCTATGGCTACACCTTC,CASSRGTGIYGYTF
TRBD1,15,TRBJ2-7,TRBV7-9,.,TGTGCCAGCAGCTTAGTTGCGGGACAGGGCTACGAGCAGTACTTC,CASSLVAGQGYEQYF
.,14,TRBJ1-4,TRBV6-5,few,TGTGCCAGCAGGGACTCCTCAATTCGGGAAAAACTGTTTTTT,CASRDSSIREKLFF
.,14,TRBJ2-5,TRBV19,.,TGTGCCAGTAGTAGAGCAGGGTACCAAGAGACCCAGTACTTC,CASSRAGYQETQYF
.,15,TRBJ2-7,TRBV7-8,.,TGTGCCAGCAGCTTAATGGGGGGGCCCTTTGCGAGTCGGTACTTC,CASSLMGGPFASRYF
.,16,TRBJ2-7,TRBV4-2,.,TGTGCCAGCAGCCAGATCGGAACAGGGTGGACTGGCGAGCAGTACTTC,CASSQIGTGWTGEQYF
TRBD1,14,TRBJ2-3,TRBV28,.,TGTGCCAGCAGTACAGGGGGCGATACAGATACGCAGTATTTT,CASSTGGDTDTQYF
TRBD1,14,TRBJ1-1,TRBV5-1,.,TGCGCCAGCAGGGTTAGGACAGGGAACACTGAAGCTTTCTTT,CASRVRTGNTEAFF
TRBD2,15,TRBJ2-5,TRBV19,few,TGTGCCAGTAGTCAAGCGGGGGGGCCCTTGGAGACCCAGTACTTC,CASSQAGGPLETQYF
TRBD2,17,TRBJ2-5,TRBV7-2,.,TGTGCCAGCAGCTTAGAGGGACTAGCGGATTACCAAGAGACCCAGTACTTC,CASSLEGLADYQETQYF
.,14,TRBJ1-5,TRBV20-1,.,TGCAGTGCTAGTACCCCGGTAGCCGATCAGCCCCAGCATTTT,CSASTPVADQPQHF
TRBD1,14,TRBJ2-1,TRBV5-6,.,TGTGCCAGCAGTTCCGGGACAGGGTACAATGAGCAGTTCTTC,CASSSGTGYNEQFF
TRBD2,18,TRBJ2-2,TRBV4-1,.,TGCGCCAGCAGCCAAGAACCGGGACTAGCGGGGTTGACCGGGGAGCTGTTTTTT,CASSQEPGLAGLTGELFF
TRBD1,15,TRBJ1-6,TRBV3-1/TRBV3-2,few,TGTGCCAGCAGCCAAGGAAGGCCCACAGGGGGGCCCCTCCACTTT,CASSQGRPTGGPLHF
TRBD1,14,TRBJ1-1,TRBV9,once,TGTGCCAGCAGCGTAGGGGGACAGGGGGCGGAAGCTTTCTTT,CASSVGGQGAEAFF
.,14,TRBJ1-1,TRBV3-1/TRBV3-2,.,TGTGCCAGCAGCCAAACAGGGTCATCATCTGAAGCTTTCTTT,CASSQTGSSSEAFF
.,13,TRBJ2-7,TRBV5-1,.,TGCGCCAGCAGCTTGGAGGCAGGAGGAGAGCAGTACTTC,CASSLEAGGEQYF
.,13,TRBJ1-1,TRBV18,once,TGTGCCAGCTCACCAGAGGGAAGAACTGAAGCTTTCTTT,CASSPEGRTEAFF
TRBD1,16,TRBJ1-6,TRBV24-1,.,TGTGCCACCAGTGATTCGCGGACAGGGGGGAATTCACCCCTCCACTTT,CATSDSRTGGNSPLHF
TRBD1,13,TRBJ2-7,TRBV11-3,.,TGTGCCAGCAGCCTGGGACAGACCTACGAGCAGTACTTC,CASSLGQTYEQYF
.,14,TRBJ1-2,TRBV11-1,.,TGTGCCAGCAGTCCCAGTCGGGGTTACTATGGCTACACCTTC,CASSPSRGYYGYTF
.,15,TRBJ2-2,TRBV6-1,.,TGTGCCAGCAGTGAAGAATGGGGGCCCGCCGGGGAGCTGTTTTTT,CASSEEWGPAGELFF
.,12,TRBJ2-3,TRBV5-1,.,TGCGCCAGCACTGGACAAACAGATACGCAGTATTTT,CASTGQTDTQYF
TRBD1,15,TRBJ1-4,TRBV28,.,TGTGCCAGCAGTTTAGGCGGACAGGGAGGCGAAAAACTGTTTTTT,CASSLGGQGGEKLFF
.,15,TRBJ1-3,TRBV30,.,TGTGCCTGGACATACATGGGGCAAGCTGGAAACACCATATATTTT,CAWTYMGQAGNTIYF
TRBD2,15,TRBJ2-3,TRBV6-2/TRBV6-3,.,TGTGCCAGCAGTCTACTTCGGGGGGGCACAGATACGCAGTATTTT,CASSLLRGGTDTQYF
.,15,TRBJ1-6,TRBV2,.,TGTGCCAGCAGGAGCTCCAGGACAGCCAATTCACCCCTCCACTTT,CASRSSRTANSPLHF
TRBD1,15,TRBJ2-1,TRBV5-1,.,TGCGCCAGCAGCTTAGGCGCAGGGGGTCTCTATGAGCAGTTCTTC,CASSLGAGGLYEQFF
TRBD1,16,TRBJ1-1,TRBV7-8,.,TGTGCCAGCAGCCCTTATCCAGGGGGCGGCAACACTGAAGCTTTCTTT,CASSPYPGGGNTEAFF
.,17,TRBJ2-5,TRBV28,.,TGTGCCAGCAGTTCTTCCCTGGCGGCAGGGAAGGGAGAGACCCAGTACTTC,CASSSSLAAGKGETQYF
.,13,TRBJ1-4,TRBV30,.,TGTGCCTGCCCGGCGGGGGATAATGAAAAACTGTTTTTT,CACPAGDNEKLFF
.,15,TRBJ2-2,TRBV7-2,once,TGTGCCAGCAGCCCCCCAGGCCGTCGGACCGGGGAGCTGTTTTTT,CASSPPGRRTGELFF
TRBD1,15,TRBJ1-5,TRBV28,.,TGTGCCAGCAGTTTATCAGGGGGTGGCAATCAGCCCCAGCATTTT,CASSLSGGGNQPQHF
TRBD2,15,TRBJ2-2,TRBV5-5,.,TGTGCCAGTTTTACTAGCGGGGGTGTCACCGGGGAGCTGTTTTTT,CASFTSGGVTGELFF
.,13,TRBJ1-5,TRBV6-5,few,TGTGCCAGCGGTAATGGAGGGCGGCAGCCCCAGCATTTT,CASGNGGRQPQHF
.,14,TRBJ1-5,TRBV5-1,.,TGCGCCAGCAGCTTCGGGGGGAGCGGTCAGCCCCAGCATTTT,CASSFGGSGQPQHF
.,15,TRBJ2-1,TRBV12-5,.,TGTGCTAGTGGTCTACGAGACAGCTCCTACAATGAGCAGTTCTTC,CASGLRDSSYNEQFF
.,12,TRBJ2-7,TRBV28,.,TGTGCCAGCAGTTTAGCCGGGGGCGAGCAGTACTTC,CASSLAGGEQYF
.,12,TRBJ2-3,TRBV14,.,TGTGCCAGCAGTCTGGGGCGAGATACGCAGTATTTT,CASSLGRDTQYF
.,12,TRBJ1-6,TRBV28,.,TGTGCCAACGGACAGAGAAATTCACCCCTCCACTTT,CANGQRNSPLHF
.,12,TRBJ1-5,TRBV2,.,TGTGCCAGCAGTGCCGGTCTCATGGCCCAGCATTTT,CASSAGLMAQHF
.,12,TRBJ2-7,TRBV29-1,.,TGCAGCGTTGAAGATTCCAGTGACGAGCAGTACTTC,CSVEDSSDEQYF
.,14,TRBJ2-5,TRBV7-2,.,TGTGCCAGCCGCCGCCAGGCAAACCAAGAGACCCAGTACTTC,CASRRQANQETQYF
.,14,TRBJ1-1,TRBV18,.,TGTGCCAGCTCACCACAATCTGGTAGCACTGAAGCTTTCTTT,CASSPQSGSTEAFF
.,13,TRBJ1-1,TRBV4-2,.,TGTGCCAGCAGCCAAGAGGGGGGGACTGAAGCTTTCTTT,CASSQEGGTEAFF